One sample yielded the 8 T cell receptor beta chains listed below, sequenced in a study of T cells in Graves' hyperthyroidism and ophthalmopathy. Researchers took RNA transcripts and amplified the TCR beta CDR3 regions from them. The TCR CDR3 was amplified in a first-round RT-PCR using the HTBI primer set. TCRdb independently ran MiXCR on the multiplex PCR reads; one entry per CDR3 protein. The table includes 350,000 or so distinct CDR3 sequences, 15% to 20% detected once. Material: blood. The origin of the receptors is a woman aged 40 to 50 with Graves' ophthalmopathy.

This clonotype was seen repeatedly, ten times or more. This sequence joins TRBV7-3 and TRBJ2-3; 9 bases match TRBD2. The CDR3 contains 13 residues. V lost 5 bases, J lost 6 bases, and 3 bases stayed unmatched. The germline gives CDR1 SGHTA, CDR2 FQGTGA. The DNA for the CDR3 is TGTGCCAGCAGCCTAGCGGGAAGGGATACGCAGTATTTT. This encodes CASSLAGRDTQYF. The whole variable domain, remainder taken from reference TRBV7-3 and TRBJ2-3, is GAGVSQTPSNKVTEKGKYVELRCDPISGHTALYWYRQSLGQGPEFLIYFQGTGAADDSGLPNDRFFAVRPEGSVSTLKIQRTERGDSAVYLCASSLAGRDTQYFGPGTRLTVL.

V is TRBV7-3 and J is TRBJ1-1; 9 bases map to TRBD1. This CDR3 has 14 amino acids. Trimming cost V 4 bases and J 3 bases; bases outside gene matches: 3. The germline V gene has CDR1 SGHTA and CDR2 FQGTGA. The CDR3 region is CASSSRQGDTEAFF. The CDR3 nucleotides read TGTGCCAGCAGCTCACGACAGGGGGACACTGAAGCTTTCTTT. Combining the CDR3 with reference TRBV7-3 and TRBJ1-1 gives the whole variable domain GAGVSQTPSNKVTEKGKYVELRCDPISGHTALYWYRQSLGQGPEFLIYFQGTGAADDSGLPNDRFFAVRPEGSVSTLKIQRTERGDSAVYLCASSSRQGDTEAFFGQGTRLTVV.

In its sample, this clonotype was seen many times. The rearrangement links TRBV29-1 to TRBJ2-2; possibly TRBD2 for D (6 bases). Looked up from germline, CDR1 is SQVTM and CDR2 is ANQGSEA. The CDR3 runs to 13 residues. Trimming shortened V by 4 bases and J by 6 bases, and 12 bases separated the two germline ends. CDR3 nucleotides: TGCAGCGTTGCGACGACTAGTCCCGGGGAGCTGTTTTTT. It translates to CSVATTSPGELFF.

This clonotype was recorded at least ten times. The V gene is TRBV6-2 or TRBV6-3, the J gene TRBJ1-3, with D possibly being TRBD1 (6 bases). Trimming stripped 11 bases from V and 0 bases from J, with 11 bases between. CDR1 is MNHEY and CDR2 is SVGEGT in the germline V gene. This CDR3 region has 13 residues. CDR3 nucleotides: TGTGCCGCGGACAGAAGCTCTGGAAACACCATATATTTT. This translates into CAADRSSGNTIYF.

This clonotype was counted at least ten times. CDR3 nucleotide sequence: TGTGCCAGCAGCGGGACAGACCAAGAGACCCAGTACTTC. Its protein is CASSGTDQETQYF. This chain uses TRBV6-5 with TRBJ2-5, with TRBD1 matching 7 bases. J lost 0 bases, V lost 6 bases, and 1 base had no gene match. CDR1 and CDR2 from the germline V gene are MNHEY and SVGAGI. CDR3 length equals 13 residues.

The sample holds a few counts of this clonotype. The J gene is TRBJ2-5, the V gene TRBV18; D unresolved. CDR1 is KGHSH and CDR2 is LQKENI in the germline V gene. Trimming pared 1 base from V and 2 bases from J, leaving 5 bases between. The CDR3 runs 13 residues. The CDR3 protein is CASSPRRQETQYF. The CDR3 nucleotides are TGTGCCAGCTCACCACGGCGGCAAGAGACCCAGTACTTC. Full variable domain (outside the CDR3, taken from reference TRBV18 and TRBJ2-5): NAGVMQNPRHLVRRRGQEARLRCSPMKGHSHVYWYRQLPEEGLKFMVYLQKENIIDESGMPKERFSAEFPKEGPSILRIQQVVRGDSAAYFCASSPRRQETQYFGPGTRLLVL.

At least ten counts were recorded for this clonotype. This chain links TRBV27 with TRBJ2-5; D remains ambiguous. The germline V and J ends were trimmed by 3 bases and 4 bases, with 15 bases remaining between them. The CDR3 spans 15 residues. Germline V gives CDR1 MNHEY, CDR2 SMNVEV (reference sequence). CDR3 sequence: CASSFVGPAPETQYF. CDR3 nucleotides: TGTGCCAGCAGTTTTGTTGGCCCCGCCCCAGAGACCCAGTACTTC.

In its sample, this clonotype was seen many times. The chain employs TRBV12-3 or TRBV12-4 and TRBJ1-1, with D possibly matching TRBD1 (5 bases). Trimming stripped 4 bases from V and 2 bases from J, with 8 bases between. The CDR3 is 13 amino acids. CDR3 DNA sequence: TGTGCCAGCAGTTCCAGGACAAACACTGAAGCTTTCTTT. Amino acids: CASSSRTNTEAFF.